This record looks at one T cell receptor beta chain sequence and its context. What it binds is unknown. The record originates from a study of cytotoxic CD8 clonotypes in ibrutinib-treated CLL. Profiling relied on immunoSEQ multiplex PCR, and the TCRdb table lists in-frame clones only, not all of them. The sample contains tens of thousands of clones, about three quarters of which appear only once. General observations from the study: Patients had baseline clonality above age-matched healthy donors, and this clonality moved with circulating CD8+ T-cell counts.

The CDR3 sequence is 12 residues long. V gave up 4 bases and J gave up 0 bases, with 6 bases separating them. CDR1 SQVTM and CDR2 ANQGSEA come from the germline V gene. Source: PBMCs, taken at disease progression, from a patient treated with ibrutinib. The chain joins TRBV29-1 to TRBJ1-1; D not resolved. The TCR comes from a human donor with chronic lymphocytic leukemia. DNA of the CDR3: TGCAGCGTTGTTCTTCTGAACACTGAAGCTTTCTTT. This encodes CSVVLLNTEAFF.